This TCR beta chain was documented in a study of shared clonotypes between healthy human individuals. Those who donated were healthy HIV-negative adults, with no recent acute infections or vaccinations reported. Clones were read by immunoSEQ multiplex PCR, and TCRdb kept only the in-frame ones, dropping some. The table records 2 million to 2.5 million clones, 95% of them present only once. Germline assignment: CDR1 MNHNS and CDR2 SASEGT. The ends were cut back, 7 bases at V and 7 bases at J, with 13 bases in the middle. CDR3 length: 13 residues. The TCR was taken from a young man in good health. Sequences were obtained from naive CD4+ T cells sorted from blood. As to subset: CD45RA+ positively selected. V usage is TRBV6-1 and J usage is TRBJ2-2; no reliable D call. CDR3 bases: TGTGCCAGCAACGGCCCCATTCGCGGGGAGCTGTTTTTT. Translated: CASNGPIRGELFF.